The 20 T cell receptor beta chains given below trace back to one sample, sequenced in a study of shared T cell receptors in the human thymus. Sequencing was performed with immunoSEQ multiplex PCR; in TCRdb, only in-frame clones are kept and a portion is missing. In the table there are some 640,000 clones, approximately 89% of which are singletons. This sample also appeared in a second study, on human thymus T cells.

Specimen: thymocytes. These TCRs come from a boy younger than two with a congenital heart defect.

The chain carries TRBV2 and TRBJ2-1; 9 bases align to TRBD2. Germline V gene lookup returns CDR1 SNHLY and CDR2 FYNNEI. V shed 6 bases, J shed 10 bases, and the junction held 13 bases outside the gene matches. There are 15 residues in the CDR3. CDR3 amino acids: CASRGGLATGGEQFF. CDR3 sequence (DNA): TGTGCCAGCAGAGGGGGACTAGCTACGGGGGGAGAGCAGTTCTTC. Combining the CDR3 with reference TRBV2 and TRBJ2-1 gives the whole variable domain EPEVTQTPSHQVTQMGQEVILRCVPISNHLYFYWYRQILGQKVEFLVSFYNNEISEKSEIFDDQFSVERPDGSNFTLKIRSTKLEDSAMYFCASRGGLATGGEQFFGPGTRLTVL.

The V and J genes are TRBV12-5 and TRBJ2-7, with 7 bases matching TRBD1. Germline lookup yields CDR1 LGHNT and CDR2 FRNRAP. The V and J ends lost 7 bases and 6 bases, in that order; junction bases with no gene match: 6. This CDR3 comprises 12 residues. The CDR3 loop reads CASADTGAEQYF. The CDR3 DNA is TGTGCTAGTGCCGATACAGGGGCCGAGCAGTACTTC. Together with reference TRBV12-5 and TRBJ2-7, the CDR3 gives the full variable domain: DARVTQTPRHKVTEMGQEVTMRCQPILGHNTVFWYRQTMMQGLELLAYFRNRAPLDDSGMPKDRFSAEMPDATLATLKIQPSEPRDSAVYFCASADTGAEQYFGPGTRLTVT.

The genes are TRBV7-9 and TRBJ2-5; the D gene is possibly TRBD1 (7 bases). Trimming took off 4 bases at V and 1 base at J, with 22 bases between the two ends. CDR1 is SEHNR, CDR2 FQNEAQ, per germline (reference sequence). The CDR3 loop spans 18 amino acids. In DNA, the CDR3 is TGTGCCAGCAGCTACCCCGGACACTTCAGGGGGGTCCAAGAGACCCAGTACTTC. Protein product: CASSYPGHFRGVQETQYF.

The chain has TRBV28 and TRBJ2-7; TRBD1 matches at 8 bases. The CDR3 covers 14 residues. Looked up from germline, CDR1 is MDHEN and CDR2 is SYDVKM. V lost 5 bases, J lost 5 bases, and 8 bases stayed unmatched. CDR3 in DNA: TGTGCCAGCAGTCCAAACAGGGGGTCCAACGAGCAGTACTTC. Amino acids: CASSPNRGSNEQYF.

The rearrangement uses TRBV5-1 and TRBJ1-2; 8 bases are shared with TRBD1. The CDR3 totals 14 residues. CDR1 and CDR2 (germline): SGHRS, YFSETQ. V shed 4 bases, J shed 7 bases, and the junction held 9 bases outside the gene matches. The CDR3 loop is CASSHRTGFGGYTF. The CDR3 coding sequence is TGCGCCAGCAGCCATCGGACAGGGTTTGGTGGCTACACCTTC.

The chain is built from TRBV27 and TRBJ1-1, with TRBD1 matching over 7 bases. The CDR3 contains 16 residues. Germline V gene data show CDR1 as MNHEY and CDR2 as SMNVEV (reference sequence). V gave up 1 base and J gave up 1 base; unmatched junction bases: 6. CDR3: CASSLFRDRPNTEAFF. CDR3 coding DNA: TGTGCCAGCAGTTTATTCCGGGACAGACCGAACACTGAAGCTTTCTTT.

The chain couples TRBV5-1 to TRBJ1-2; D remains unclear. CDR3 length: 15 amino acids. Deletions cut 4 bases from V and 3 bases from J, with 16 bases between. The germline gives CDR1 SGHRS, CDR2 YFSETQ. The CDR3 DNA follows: TGCGCCAGCAGCCCCCTGCCTCATCGGGACTATGGCTACACCTTC. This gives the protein CASSPLPHRDYGYTF.

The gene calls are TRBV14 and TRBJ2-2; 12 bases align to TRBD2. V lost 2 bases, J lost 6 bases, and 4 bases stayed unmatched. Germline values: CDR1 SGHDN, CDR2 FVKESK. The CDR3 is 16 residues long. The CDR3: CASSQMTSGSAGELFF. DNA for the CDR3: TGTGCCAGCAGCCAAATGACTAGCGGGAGCGCCGGGGAGCTGTTTTTT.

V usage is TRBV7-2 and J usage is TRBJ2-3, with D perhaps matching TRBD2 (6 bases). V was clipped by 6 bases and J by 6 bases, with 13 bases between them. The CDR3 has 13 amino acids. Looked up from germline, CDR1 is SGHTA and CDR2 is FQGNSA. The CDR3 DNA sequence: TGTGCCAGCAGAATGCGGGGTGGGGATACGCAGTATTTT. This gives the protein CASRMRGGDTQYF.

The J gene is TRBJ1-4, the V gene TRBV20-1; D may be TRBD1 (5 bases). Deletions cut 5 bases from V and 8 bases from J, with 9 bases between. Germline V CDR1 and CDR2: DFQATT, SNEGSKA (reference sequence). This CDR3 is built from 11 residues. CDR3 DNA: TGCAGTGCTTCCCACAGGGAAAAACTGTTTTTT. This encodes CSASHREKLFF.

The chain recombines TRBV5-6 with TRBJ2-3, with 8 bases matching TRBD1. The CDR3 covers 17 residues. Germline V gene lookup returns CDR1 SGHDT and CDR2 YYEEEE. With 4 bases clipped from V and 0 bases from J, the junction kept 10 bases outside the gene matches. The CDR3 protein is CASSRDRPVPSTDTQYF. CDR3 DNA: TGTGCCAGCAGCCGGGACAGGCCCGTTCCTAGCACAGATACGCAGTATTTT.

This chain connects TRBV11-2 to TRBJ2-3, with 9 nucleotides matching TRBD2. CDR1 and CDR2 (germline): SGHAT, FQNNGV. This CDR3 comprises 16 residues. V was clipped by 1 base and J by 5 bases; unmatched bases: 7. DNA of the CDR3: TGTGCCAGCAGCTTAGCCTGGCGGGGGGGAAGAGATACGCAGTATTTT. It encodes CASSLAWRGGRDTQYF.

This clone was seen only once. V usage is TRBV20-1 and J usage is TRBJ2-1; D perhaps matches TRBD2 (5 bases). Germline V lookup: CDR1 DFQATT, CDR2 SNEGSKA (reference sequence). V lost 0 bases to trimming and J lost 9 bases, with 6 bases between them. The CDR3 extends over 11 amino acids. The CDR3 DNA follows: TGCAGTGCTAGAGAAGAGGGTGAGCAGTTCTTC. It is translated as CSAREEGEQFF.

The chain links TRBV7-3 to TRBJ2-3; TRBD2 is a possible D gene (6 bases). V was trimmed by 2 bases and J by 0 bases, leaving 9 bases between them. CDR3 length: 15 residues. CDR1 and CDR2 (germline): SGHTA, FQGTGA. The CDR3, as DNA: TGTGCCAGCAGCTTAGGCGGGGCAAGCACAGATACGCAGTATTTT. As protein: CASSLGGASTDTQYF.

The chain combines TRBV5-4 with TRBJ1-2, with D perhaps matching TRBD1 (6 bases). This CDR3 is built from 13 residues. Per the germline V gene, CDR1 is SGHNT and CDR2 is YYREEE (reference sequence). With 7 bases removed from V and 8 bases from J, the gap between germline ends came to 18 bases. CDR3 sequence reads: CASGIQGRVGYTF. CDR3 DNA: TGTGCCAGCGGCATTCAGGGGCGAGTCGGCTACACCTTC.

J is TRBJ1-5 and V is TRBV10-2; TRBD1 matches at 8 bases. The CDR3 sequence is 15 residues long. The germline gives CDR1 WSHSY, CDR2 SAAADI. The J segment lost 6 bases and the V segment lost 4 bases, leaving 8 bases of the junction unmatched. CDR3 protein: CASSADRGPSQPQHF. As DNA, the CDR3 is TGCGCCAGCAGTGCAGACAGGGGACCCTCTCAGCCCCAGCATTTT.

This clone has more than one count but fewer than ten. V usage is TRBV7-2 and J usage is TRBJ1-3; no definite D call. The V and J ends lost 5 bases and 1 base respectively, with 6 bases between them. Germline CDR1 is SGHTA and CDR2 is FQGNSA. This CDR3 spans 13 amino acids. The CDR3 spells CASSLPSGNTIYF. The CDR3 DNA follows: TGTGCCAGCAGCCTCCCTTCTGGAAACACCATATATTTT.

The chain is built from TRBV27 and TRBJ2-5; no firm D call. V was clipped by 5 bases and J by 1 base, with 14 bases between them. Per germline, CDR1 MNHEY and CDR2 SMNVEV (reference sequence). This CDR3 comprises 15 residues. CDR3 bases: TGTGCCAGCAGTCCTCTATTTGAATTCCAAGAGACCCAGTACTTC. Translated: CASSPLFEFQETQYF.

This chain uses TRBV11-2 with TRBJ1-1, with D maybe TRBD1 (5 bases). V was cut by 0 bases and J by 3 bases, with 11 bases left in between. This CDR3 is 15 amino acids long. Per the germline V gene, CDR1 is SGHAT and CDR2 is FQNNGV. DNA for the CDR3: TGTGCCAGCAGCTTAGAGCAGGGTCGATACACTGAAGCTTTCTTT. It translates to CASSLEQGRYTEAFF.

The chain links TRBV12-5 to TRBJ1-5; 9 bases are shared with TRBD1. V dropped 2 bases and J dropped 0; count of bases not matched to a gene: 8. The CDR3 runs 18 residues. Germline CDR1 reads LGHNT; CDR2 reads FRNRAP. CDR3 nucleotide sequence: TGTGCTAGTGGTTTGTCCCGGGACAGGGTTGGTAGCAATCAGCCCCAGCATTTT. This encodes CASGLSRDRVGSNQPQHF.